Listed below are T cell receptor beta chains from one sample, sequenced in a study of regulatory T cells in long-lasting Graves disease. Via MiXCR, TCRdb re-called the multiplex PCR reads, giving one row per CDR3 protein. The table records hundreds of thousands of distinct CDR3 sequences, approximately 20% of them present only once. The sample in question was peripheral blood mononuclear cells (PBMCs), obtained at new diagnosis, from a patient treated with antithyroid drugs. The receptors derive from a female donor with Graves disease. Both conserved end residues are part of each CDR3. The D gene is left open where the match is weak. Some rows have no size entry. The others give once, few or many, or a class for an expanded clone.

TRBJ2-2 | NA | TRBV5-1 | many | CASSYTGELFF | TGCGCCAGCAGCTACACCGGGGAGCTGTTTTTT
TRBJ1-1 | NA | TRBV5-4 | NA | CASSHGEQFGEDTEAFF | TGTGCCAGCAGCCATGGGGAACAATTCGGTGAGGACACTGAAGCTTTCTTT
TRBJ2-3 | NA | TRBV30 | many | CAWSVRSGDTDTQYF | TGTGCCTGGAGTGTACGCTCGGGCGACACAGATACGCAGTATTTT
TRBJ2-1 | NA | TRBV20-1 | NA | CSASGPQNYNEQFF | TGCAGTGCTTCGGGACCCCAAAACTACAATGAGCAGTTCTTC
TRBJ2-1 | TRBD2 | TRBV14 | NA | CASSQELAGVFVQFF | TGTGCCAGCAGCCAAGAACTAGCGGGAGTATTTGTGCAGTTCTTC
TRBJ2-7 | NA | TRBV12-3/TRBV12-4 | many | CASSLEVRVYEQYF | TGTGCCAGCAGTTTAGAGGTCAGGGTCTACGAGCAGTACTTC
TRBJ1-2 | NA | TRBV15 | NA | CATSIPGVYGYTF | TGTGCCACCAGCATACCAGGAGTTTATGGCTACACCTTC
TRBJ1-1 | NA | TRBV30 | many | CAWRDLNTEAFF | TGTGCCTGGAGGGATTTGAACACTGAAGCTTTCTTT
TRBJ2-1 | TRBD2 | TRBV12-3/TRBV12-4 | many | CASRKTSGSRREQFF | TGTGCCAGCAGGAAGACTAGCGGGAGCCGGCGTGAGCAGTTCTTC
TRBJ1-6 | NA | TRBV28 | many | CASSTGPTPLHF | TGTGCCAGCAGTACCGGGCCAACACCCCTCCACTTT
TRBJ1-1 | NA | TRBV6-2/TRBV6-3 | many | CASSFNPGGETEAFF | TGTGCCAGCAGTTTCAATCCCGGGGGGGAAACTGAAGCTTTCTTT
TRBJ1-4 | NA | TRBV5-1 | many | CASRLVGTEKLFF | TGCGCCAGCAGGTTGGTAGGGACTGAAAAACTGTTTTTT
TRBJ2-3 | NA | TRBV10-3 | many | CAISDPDRHTSTDTQYF | TGTGCCATCAGTGACCCTGACAGACATACTAGCACAGATACGCAGTATTTT
TRBJ2-2 | NA | TRBV13 | NA | CASSLRRVNTGELFF | TGTGCCAGCAGCTTACGGCGGGTTAACACCGGGGAGCTGTTTTTT
TRBJ2-7 | TRBD2 | TRBV14 | NA | CASSETSGRGEQYF | TGTGCCAGCAGCGAGACTAGCGGGAGAGGCGAGCAGTACTTC
TRBJ2-5 | NA | TRBV6-1 | few | CASILAPQDWTQYF | TGTGCCAGCATCCTAGCCCCCCAGGATTGGACCCAGTACTTC
TRBJ2-7 | TRBD1 | TRBV11-3 | many | CASSLDRTGDTYEQYF | TGTGCCAGCAGCTTAGACCGGACAGGGGACACCTACGAGCAGTACTTC
TRBJ2-7 | TRBD2 | TRBV27 | many | CASSSLAGGAYEQYF | TGTGCCAGCAGTTCCTTAGCGGGAGGTGCCTACGAGCAGTACTTC
TRBJ2-7 | NA | TRBV7-9 | NA | CASSLLGAFYEQYF | TGTGCCAGCAGCTTACTCGGGGCCTTCTACGAGCAGTACTTC
TRBJ2-7 | NA | TRBV28 | many | CASSSGVGTREQYF | TGTGCCAGCAGTTCAGGGGTGGGGACCCGCGAGCAGTACTTC
TRBJ2-7 | TRBD2 | TRBV5-1 | many | CASSLGLAGNYEQYF | TGCGCCAGCAGCCTGGGACTAGCGGGTAACTACGAGCAGTACTTC
TRBJ1-1 | NA | TRBV7-8 | many | CASSYQGNTEAFF | TGTGCCAGCAGCTACCAGGGGAACACTGAAGCTTTCTTT
TRBJ2-2 | NA | TRBV20-1 | NA | CSARADRFTGELFF | TGCAGTGCTAGGGCCGACAGATTCACCGGGGAGCTGTTTTTT
TRBJ2-7 | NA | TRBV6-2/TRBV6-3 | many | CASSYSGDNSYEQYF | TGTGCCAGCAGTTACTCTGGGGACAACTCCTACGAGCAGTACTTC
TRBJ1-1 | NA | TRBV19 | many | CASSGYSDTEAFF | TGTGCCAGTAGTGGGTACAGCGACACTGAAGCTTTCTTT
TRBJ1-2 | TRBD1 | TRBV27 | many | CASSLLFGTDNYGYTF | TGTGCCAGCAGTTTATTGTTCGGGACAGATAACTATGGCTACACCTTC
TRBJ2-3 | TRBD2 | TRBV12-3/TRBV12-4 | NA | CASTLGLAGATDTQYF | TGTGCCAGCACCCTCGGACTAGCGGGAGCTACAGATACGCAGTATTTT
TRBJ2-5 | NA | TRBV7-3 | many | CASSLRGDQTGTQYF | TGTGCCAGCAGCTTAAGAGGTGACCAAACAGGGACCCAGTACTTC
TRBJ1-4 | NA | TRBV18 | many | CASSSMGTVLFF | TGTGCCAGCTCCTCCATGGGGACGGTACTGTTTTTT
TRBJ2-5 | TRBD2 | TRBV29-1 | many | CSATGLAGRETQYF | TGCAGCGCCACCGGACTAGCGGGAAGAGAGACCCAGTACTTC
TRBJ1-1 | NA | TRBV11-2 | many | CASSLNRPRNTEAFF | TGTGCCAGCAGCTTAAATCGCCCCAGGAACACTGAAGCTTTCTTT
TRBJ2-3 | TRBD2 | TRBV24-1 | many | CATSDGLAGPTDTQYF | TGTGCCACCAGTGATGGACTAGCGGGACCCACAGATACGCAGTATTTT
TRBJ2-4 | TRBD2 | TRBV2 | NA | CASTGWAGGPGDIQYF | TGTGCCAGCACGGGTTGGGCGGGAGGGCCGGGAGACATTCAGTACTTC
TRBJ2-7 | TRBD2 | TRBV6-2/TRBV6-3 | many | CASSYPRGTSHLSEQYF | TGTGCCAGCAGTTACCCTCGTGGGACTAGCCACCTTAGCGAGCAGTACTTC
TRBJ2-3 | NA | TRBV3-1 | many | CASSPRVAWDTQYF | TGTGCCAGCAGCCCCAGAGTAGCGTGGGATACGCAGTATTTT
TRBJ2-7 | NA | TRBV9 | many | CASSVAGVTYEQYF | TGTGCCAGCAGCGTAGCGGGAGTTACTTACGAGCAGTACTTC
TRBJ2-1 | TRBD2 | TRBV30 | many | CAWVGVLGRAGYNEQFF | TGTGCCTGGGTCGGTGTCCTCGGGAGGGCGGGTTACAATGAGCAGTTCTTC
TRBJ1-5 | NA | TRBV20-1 | few | CSAREGEAAGQPQHF | TGCAGTGCTAGAGAAGGGGAAGCCGCTGGTCAGCCCCAGCATTTT
TRBJ2-5 | TRBD2 | TRBV12-3/TRBV12-4 | many | CASTDRPVLAGGGQETQYF | TGTGCCAGCACCGACCGCCCAGTCCTAGCGGGAGGGGGCCAAGAGACCCAGTACTTC
TRBJ2-4 | NA | TRBV12-3/TRBV12-4 | many | CASSLAGVAPPENIQYF | TGTGCCAGCAGTTTAGCGGGAGTGGCCCCTCCCGAAAACATTCAGTACTTC
TRBJ2-7 | TRBD2 | TRBV7-2 | many | CASSLRLAGGGEQYF | TGTGCCAGCAGCTTACGACTAGCGGGAGGAGGGGAGCAGTACTTC
TRBJ2-3 | NA | TRBV27 | many | CASSFDTGPVSTDTQYF | TGTGCCAGCAGTTTCGACACAGGACCAGTCAGCACAGATACGCAGTATTTT
TRBJ2-7 | TRBD2 | TRBV2 | many | CASSAGTSRSYEQYF | TGTGCCAGCAGTGCCGGGACTAGCCGGTCCTACGAGCAGTACTTC
TRBJ2-1 | NA | TRBV6-2/TRBV6-3 | few | CASGDLHNEQFF | TGTGCCAGCGGGGATCTACACAATGAGCAGTTCTTC
TRBJ2-3 | TRBD2 | TRBV28 | many | CASTTLGVASGRTDTQYF | TGTGCCAGCACAACTCTCGGGGTGGCTAGCGGACGCACAGATACGCAGTATTTT
TRBJ2-2 | TRBD2 | TRBV5-1 | many | CASTGLAGDTGELFF | TGCGCCAGCACCGGACTAGCGGGAGACACCGGGGAGCTGTTTTTT
TRBJ1-2 | NA | TRBV12-3/TRBV12-4 | many | CASSSRPYGYTF | TGTGCCAGCAGTTCCCGACCCTATGGCTACACCTTC
TRBJ1-1 | TRBD1 | TRBV2 | NA | CASTRTGLNTEAFF | TGTGCCAGCACCCGGACAGGTTTGAACACTGAAGCTTTCTTT
TRBJ1-1 | NA | TRBV3-1 | many | CASSQSDGNTEAFF | TGTGCCAGCAGCCAATCCGACGGGAACACTGAAGCTTTCTTT